Listed here are 31 T cell receptor beta chains from one sample, sequenced in a study of cytomegalovirus exposure and HLA in healthy donors (dated by TCRdb to about 2017). Library generation was performed with the immunoSEQ multiplex PCR assay. The multiplex PCR relied on a mix of 60 forward primers for TCR Vbeta segments and 13 reverse primers for TCR Jbeta segments. Sourced from immuneACCESS, this table was stored by TCRdb with only in-frame sequences that have V and J called. A share of the clones is absent; for the studies checked, an unresolved V gene accounts for under half, and the remainder has no known explanation. The table of this sample itemizes approximately 93,000 clones. The ten largest clones represent about 3.4% of the sample. Sequencing was carried out using PBMCs. The receptors were gathered from a young woman in good health and CMV-seronegative.

Note on this clone: The same CDR3 also results from other DNA sequences found in this sample. CDR3 in DNA: TGTGCCAGCAGTTTACGGCAGGGCAATCAGCCCCAGCATTTT. Amino acids: CASSLRQGNQPQHF. V is TRBV27 and J is TRBJ1-5; no reliable D call. The CDR3 contains 14 residues. The V and J ends lost 2 bases and 2 bases respectively, with 7 bases between them. Germline values: CDR1 MNHEY, CDR2 SMNVEV (reference sequence).

The rearrangement joins TRBV30 to TRBJ1-6, with 7 nucleotides matching TRBD1. Trimming took 8 bases from V and 0 from J; bases not matched to a gene: 7. This CDR3 is built from 15 residues. The germline V gene has CDR1 GTSNPN and CDR2 SVGIG (reference sequence). The CDR3 bases are TGTGCCGGCGACAGGGCCCGCTCCTATAATTCACCCCTCCACTTT. Translation: CAGDRARSYNSPLHF.

CDR3 in amino acids: CASSFTDRDTGELFF. In nucleotides, the CDR3 is TGTGCCAGCAGCTTTACGGACAGGGACACCGGGGAGCTGTTTTTT. V and J are TRBV5-6 and TRBJ2-2; TRBD1 aligns across 8 bases. Germline V gene lookup returns CDR1 SGHDT and CDR2 YYEEEE. CDR3 length: 15 amino acids. Trimming removed 2 bases from V and 3 bases from J; junction bases left unmatched: 3. The variable domain in full, completed from reference TRBV5-6 and TRBJ2-2, reads DAGVTQSPTHLIKTRGQQVTLRCSPKSGHDTVSWYQQALGQGPQFIFQYYEEEERQRGNFPDRFSGHQFPNYSSELNVNALLLGDSALYLCASSFTDRDTGELFFGEGSRLTVL.

A note on this clone: This CDR3 is also generated by other DNA sequences in the sample. J is TRBJ2-5 and V is TRBV5-4; 14 positions match TRBD2. This CDR3 region has 16 residues. The germline V gene has CDR1 SGHNT and CDR2 YYREEE (reference sequence). The junction had 5 bases not matched to a gene; V was cut back by 4 bases and J by 3 bases. The CDR3 protein is CASSPGTSGGEETQYF. The CDR3 bases are TGTGCCAGCAGCCCCGGGACTAGCGGGGGAGAAGAGACCCAGTACTTC.

The CDR3 DNA sequence: TGTGCCAGTACCCCGACAGGGTCCTACGAGCAGTACTTC. It specifies CASTPTGSYEQYF. This chain links TRBV19 with TRBJ2-7, with TRBD1 matching over 7 bases. Trimming removed 7 bases from V and 1 base from J; junction bases left unmatched: 4. CDR3 length: 13 amino acids. Germline CDR1 LNHDA, CDR2 SQIVND (reference sequence).

J is TRBJ2-1 and V is TRBV29-1; 7 bases fit TRBD2. Germline assignment: CDR1 SQVTM and CDR2 ANQGSEA. This CDR3 region has 13 residues. V trimming: 4 bases; J trimming: 6 bases; junction bases outside the gene matches: 6. CDR3 sequence reads: CSVGGRVTNEQFF. The CDR3 region has the DNA TGCAGCGTTGGGGGGAGGGTAACCAATGAGCAGTTCTTC.

The V and J genes are TRBV5-1 and TRBJ2-5; no firm D call. The germline V gene encodes CDR1 SGHRS and CDR2 YFSETQ. This CDR3 comprises 12 residues. V lost 2 bases and J lost 4, with 6 bases in between. The CDR3 DNA reads as TGCGCCAGCAGCTTCAGAGGAGAGACCCAGTACTTC. This gives the protein CASSFRGETQYF.

In nucleotides, the CDR3 is TGTGCCAGCAGCTTACGAGGAGAGCAGTTCTTC. Amino acids: CASSLRGEQFF. The chain carries TRBV11-2 and TRBJ2-1; D unresolved. The CDR3 totals 11 residues. Deletions cut 2 bases from V and 10 bases from J, with 6 bases between. In germline, CDR1 is SGHAT, CDR2 FQNNGV.

The rearrangement joins TRBV9 to TRBJ2-3; 10 bases fit TRBD2. CDR3 length: 22 residues. Germline V gene data show CDR1 as SGDLS and CDR2 as YYNGEE. J gave up 3 bases and V 0 bases, and 22 bases lay outside the gene matches. CDR3 sequence (DNA): TGTGCCAGCAGCGTAGCCCTGGGGGCGGGGGGCGTTAGCGGGGGGTCAACAGATACGCAGTATTTT. It yields the protein CASSVALGAGGVSGGSTDTQYF.

The CDR3 sequence is CASSVKVAGNQPQHF. The CDR3 DNA follows: TGTGCCAGTAGTGTAAAAGTGGCGGGCAATCAGCCCCAGCATTTT. The chain recombines TRBV19 with TRBJ1-5; no clear D. The V gene's germline CDR1 is LNHDA and CDR2 SQIVND (reference sequence). CDR3 length: 15 residues. Trimming took off 5 bases at V and 2 bases at J, with 13 bases between the two ends.

The V call is TRBV11-1, the J call TRBJ1-4; 7 nucleotides align to TRBD1. Looked up from germline, CDR1 is SGHAT and CDR2 is FQDESV (reference sequence). J gave up 6 bases and V 1 base, and 11 bases lay outside the gene matches. The CDR3 consists of 17 residues. The CDR3, as DNA: TGTGCCAGCAGCTTAGAGGGGGACCCCGGGACAGATGAAAAACTGTTTTTT. Translation gives CASSLEGDPGTDEKLFF. Looking up the rest from reference TRBV11-1 and TRBJ1-4 gives the full variable domain: EAEVAQSPRYKITEKSQAVAFWCDPISGHATLYWYRQILGQGPELLVQFQDESVVDDSQLPKDRFSAERLKGVDSTLKIQPAELGDSAMYLCASSLEGDPGTDEKLFFGSGTQLSVL.

The chain carries TRBV2 and TRBJ2-1; 11 bases match TRBD2. The length of the CDR3 is 15 residues. CDR1 is SNHLY, CDR2 FYNNEI, per germline. The junction had 10 bases not matched to a gene; V was cut back by 5 bases and J by 10 bases. The CDR3 nucleotides read TGTGCCAGCAGTAAACTAGCGGGAGCGACATGGGAGCAGTTCTTC. Residues: CASSKLAGATWEQFF.

The chain combines TRBV19 with TRBJ2-1; 11 bases fit TRBD1. CDR1 LNHDA and CDR2 SQIVND come from the germline V gene (reference sequence). The V segment lost 4 bases and the J segment 12 bases; nucleotides outside the gene matches: 8. The CDR3 spans 14 residues. The CDR3 sequence is CASSRGQGDFGQFF. The CDR3 DNA reads as TGTGCCAGTAGTAGGGGACAGGGGGATTTCGGGCAGTTCTTC.

The gene calls are TRBV7-9 and TRBJ2-1, with 7 nucleotides matching TRBD1. This CDR3 region has 14 residues. With V trimmed by 2 bases and J by 7 bases, 5 bases remained unmatched. Germline V gives CDR1 SEHNR, CDR2 FQNEAQ (reference sequence). CDR3 sequence (DNA): TGTGCCAGCAGCTTAACAGGGGTTTCAAATGAGCAGTTCTTC. Encoded protein: CASSLTGVSNEQFF.

V and J are TRBV19 and TRBJ2-6, with D hard to call. The CDR3 loop spans 16 amino acids. Trimming took off 1 base at V and 2 bases at J, with 9 bases between the two ends. Germline V gives CDR1 LNHDA, CDR2 SQIVND (reference sequence). The DNA of the CDR3 is TGTGCCAGTAGTATAGGAGGCGCCCCTGGGGCCAACGTCCTGACTTTC. As protein: CASSIGGAPGANVLTF.

The J gene is TRBJ2-5, the V gene TRBV27; 11 nucleotides agree with TRBD2. Trimming removed 6 bases from V and 6 bases from J; junction bases left unmatched: 3. Germline values: CDR1 MNHEY, CDR2 SMNVEV (reference sequence). The CDR3 spans 13 residues. CDR3 DNA: TGTGCCAGCAGGACTAGCGGGGCGCAGACCCAGTACTTC. Translated, it gives CASRTSGAQTQYF.

As for this clone: One end of the junction is discordant with germline, which a read error may explain. Different DNA sequences within this sample yield the same CDR3. The gene calls are TRBV6-1 and TRBJ1-4; a weak D match, TRBD1 (5 bases). This CDR3 comprises 15 residues. Germline V gives CDR1 MNHNS, CDR2 SASEGT. The CDR3 loop is CASSEETGGGEKLFF. The DNA for the CDR3 is TGTGCCAGCAGCGAAGAGACGGGGGGAGGAGAAAAACTGTTTTTT.

V and J are TRBV9 and TRBJ1-2; D unresolved. Germline CDR1 reads SGDLS; CDR2 reads YYNGEE. V lost 1 base, J lost 5 bases, and 12 bases lay in between. The CDR3 runs 14 residues. The CDR3: CASSVSPDIYGYTF. The CDR3 bases are TGTGCCAGCAGCGTATCTCCAGACATATATGGCTACACCTTC.

J is TRBJ2-7 and V is TRBV7-3; 8 bases map to TRBD1. The CDR3 is 18 amino acids. Losses at the gene ends were 6 bases for V and 1 base for J; bases not matched to a gene: 17. CDR1 is SGHTA and CDR2 is FQGTGA in the germline V gene. The CDR3 region is CASRVTGGFPLRSYEQYF. The CDR3 region has the DNA TGTGCCAGCAGAGTTACAGGGGGATTCCCGCTTAGGTCCTACGAGCAGTACTTC.

The chain is built from TRBV7-6 and TRBJ2-5; 10 nucleotides match TRBD2. Germline lookup yields CDR1 SGHVS and CDR2 FNYEAQ. V gave up 4 bases and J gave up 3 bases; unmatched junction bases: 17. CDR3 length: 19 amino acids. CDR3 amino acids: CASSSLIGGGLAGEETQYF. Here the CDR3 DNA reads TGTGCCAGCAGCTCTCTTATCGGAGGGGGGCTAGCGGGGGAAGAGACCCAGTACTTC.

This sequence joins TRBV7-3 and TRBJ1-2, with D perhaps matching TRBD1 (5 bases). V lost 1 base and J 8 bases, leaving 11 bases between the germline ends. This CDR3 spans 13 amino acids. Germline V lookup: CDR1 SGHTA, CDR2 FQGTGA. The CDR3 coding sequence is TGTGCCAGCAGCTTAAGGGGGGGTGTGGGCTACACCTTC. As protein: CASSLRGGVGYTF.

This chain uses TRBV7-9 with TRBJ1-1; D possibly corresponds to TRBD1 (6 bases). Trimming left V 0 bases short and J 4 bases short, with 18 bases between. Germline-derived CDR1 and CDR2 are SEHNR and FQNEAQ (reference sequence). The CDR3 has 17 residues. CDR3 nucleotide sequence: TGTGCCAGCAGCTTAGCACTTTTAGGGGGATCGGGCACTGAAGCTTTCTTT. Translating it yields CASSLALLGGSGTEAFF.

This chain links TRBV28 with TRBJ2-7; 7 positions match TRBD1. Germline assignment: CDR1 MDHEN and CDR2 SYDVKM. Trimming at V came to 2 bases and at J to 7 bases, leaving 8 bases not matched to a gene. The CDR3 covers 14 residues. The CDR3 DNA reads TGTGCCAGCAGTTTAGGGACAGAGAAGAGGGAGCAGTACTTC. It specifies CASSLGTEKREQYF.

This rearrangement joins TRBV9 to TRBJ1-2; D perhaps matches TRBD1 (5 bases). Trimming stripped 4 bases from V and 4 bases from J, with 17 bases between. The CDR3 has 15 residues. CDR1 and CDR2 (germline): SGDLS, YYNGEE. The CDR3 DNA is TGTGCCAGCAGCCCCGAAGGACATTTTAGCTATGGCTACACCTTC. Amino acids: CASSPEGHFSYGYTF.

V usage is TRBV6-1 and J usage is TRBJ2-1; the D gene is possibly TRBD2 (6 bases). Germline-derived CDR1 and CDR2 are MNHNS and SASEGT. The CDR3 sequence is 14 residues long. V was trimmed by 6 bases and J by 7 bases, leaving 16 bases between them. CDR3 sequence: CASRVGGRQNEQFF. In nucleotides, the CDR3 is TGTGCCAGCAGGGTCGGGGGTAGGCAGAATGAGCAGTTCTTC.

V usage is TRBV7-6 and J usage is TRBJ2-7, with a possible D match to TRBD1 (6 bases). The CDR3 covers 13 residues. The germline V gene has CDR1 SGHVS and CDR2 FNYEAQ. V lost 5 bases, J lost 2 bases, and 10 bases lay in between. CDR3 DNA sequence: TGTGCCAGCAGCCAGGGACAACCCTACGAGCAGTACTTC. Translated: CASSQGQPYEQYF.

The rearrangement uses TRBV14 and TRBJ2-2; D gene unclear. Trimming took 3 bases from V and 3 from J, leaving 8 bases between them. This CDR3 is 14 amino acids long. Germline V gives CDR1 SGHDN, CDR2 FVKESK. The CDR3 spells CASSHQVYTGELFF. For the CDR3, the DNA is TGTGCCAGCAGCCATCAGGTCTACACCGGGGAGCTGTTTTTT.

The rearrangement uses TRBV19 and TRBJ2-5; tentative D call: TRBD2 (6 bases). The CDR3 loop spans 12 amino acids. Germline V CDR1 and CDR2: LNHDA, SQIVND (reference sequence). Trimming removed 4 bases at V and 4 bases at J, with 7 bases between. CDR3 in amino acids: CASSNGGETQYF. CDR3 bases: TGTGCCAGTAGTAACGGGGGAGAGACCCAGTACTTC.

The chain has TRBV25-1 and TRBJ2-7; D perhaps matches TRBD1 (5 bases). Trimming took off 4 bases at V and 6 bases at J, with 13 bases between the two ends. The germline gives CDR1 MGHDK, CDR2 SYGVNS. This CDR3 is 13 amino acids long. The CDR3 spells CASSVSRVGEQYF. CDR3 DNA sequence: TGTGCCAGCAGTGTCTCCAGGGTGGGCGAGCAGTACTTC.

The genes are TRBV19 and TRBJ1-2; TRBD1 matches 7 bases. With V trimmed by 3 bases and J by 8 bases, 6 bases remained unmatched. CDR3 length: 13 residues. Per germline, CDR1 LNHDA and CDR2 SQIVND (reference sequence). The CDR3 loop is CASSMDRTLGYTF. CDR3 in DNA: TGTGCCAGTAGTATGGACAGGACTCTCGGCTACACCTTC.

CDR3 in amino acids: CAIQTGGTGELFF. CDR3 coding DNA: TGTGCCATTCAGACAGGTGGCACCGGGGAGCTGTTTTTT. The chain couples TRBV19 to TRBJ2-2; tentatively, D is TRBD1 (6 bases). The CDR3 is 13 residues long. Germline V CDR1 and CDR2: LNHDA, SQIVND (reference sequence). Trimming removed 10 bases from V and 4 bases from J, with 13 bases in between.